Listed below are T cell receptor beta chains from one sample, sequenced in a study of low-dose radiotherapy and immunotherapy resistance in tumors. TCRdb analysed the reads with MiXCR anew, one entry per CDR3 protein. The sample has about 60,000 distinct CDR3 sequences, about 23% seen once. The material was PBMCs, obtained before treatment. The source is a male donor with prostate cancer. Both conserved end residues are part of each CDR3. Each record gives: J gene, CDR3 length, D gene, clone size, V gene, CDR3 DNA, CDR3 protein. A D gene is named only where the DNA matches it firmly. Size tells how often a clone was seen (once, few, many) or the class of an expanded clone, and some rows leave it out.

>TRBJ1-3|15|.|many|TRBV5-1
TGCGCCAGCAGCTTGGCAGGGGCATCTGGAAACACCATATATTTT
CASSLAGASGNTIYF
>TRBJ2-1|17|.|.|TRBV28
TGTGCCAGCATCGCGGGAAACAGGGGCTTCTCCTACAATGAGCAGTTCTTC
CASIAGNRGFSYNEQFF
>TRBJ2-3|13|.|many|TRBV20-1
TGCAGTGCTAGAGTCCAGGGGCCAGATACGCAGTATTTT
CSARVQGPDTQYF
>TRBJ2-1|16|.|many|TRBV12-3/TRBV12-4
TGTGCCAGCAGTTTGGCTAGGACGGGTTTATACAATGAGCAGTTCTTC
CASSLARTGLYNEQFF
>TRBJ1-1|15|.|many|TRBV6-1
TGTGCCAGCAGTGACGATTTAAGAGGGGGCACTGAAGCTTTCTTT
CASSDDLRGGTEAFF
>TRBJ1-1|13|.|many|TRBV12-3/TRBV12-4
TGTGCCAGCAGTCTACACCAGAACACTGAAGCTTTCTTT
CASSLHQNTEAFF
>TRBJ2-7|18|TRBD2|many|TRBV5-4
TGTGCCTTCAGGTCCCCGGACGGAGGGACTAGCGAGTCAAACGAGCAGTACTTC
CAFRSPDGGTSESNEQYF
>TRBJ1-1|14|.|many|TRBV19
TGTGCCAGTAGTATATCATCGGGGCCCACTGAAGCTTTCTTT
CASSISSGPTEAFF
>TRBJ2-1|12|.|.|TRBV9
TGTGCCAGCAGCGTAGTGTATGAAGAGCAGTTCTTC
CASSVVYEEQFF
>TRBJ2-7|15|TRBD2|many|TRBV28
TGTGCCAGCAGCCCGAGATCTAGCGGGAGACGCGAGCAGTACTTC
CASSPRSSGRREQYF
>TRBJ1-1|16|.|many|TRBV12-3/TRBV12-4
TGTGCCAGCAGTTTATTTCCGGGGGGGGTTAACACTGAAGCTTTCTTT
CASSLFPGGVNTEAFF
>TRBJ1-2|16|.|few|TRBV27
TGTGCCAGCAGCCCGCCTCCGGGGACGGGAGGGTATGGCTACACCTTC
CASSPPPGTGGYGYTF
>TRBJ1-1|19|TRBD1|few|TRBV19
TGTGCCAGTAGCCCGGTTAGGACAGGGCTCATTGGGATGAACACTGAAGCTTTCTTT
CASSPVRTGLIGMNTEAFF
>TRBJ1-2|15|.|many|TRBV3-1
TGTGCCAGCAGCCAAGAAGGGCTTCCTAACTATGGCTACACCTTC
CASSQEGLPNYGYTF
>TRBJ1-2|13|.|many|TRBV30
TGTGCCGAAAGAGGGGAGGGGAGGTATGGCTACACCTTC
CAERGEGRYGYTF
>TRBJ2-7|14|.|many|TRBV27
TGTGCCAGCAGTTCACCTGGGTTAGCCTACGAGCAGTACTTC
CASSSPGLAYEQYF
>TRBJ2-3|17|TRBD2|many|TRBV4-1
TGCGCCAGCAGCCAAGAGTATCTAGCGGCGAACACAGATACGCAGTATTTT
CASSQEYLAANTDTQYF
>TRBJ2-1|14|TRBD2|many|TRBV7-9
TGTGCCAGCAGCTTGACTAGCGGGCACAATGAGCAGTTCTTC
CASSLTSGHNEQFF
>TRBJ2-5|14|.|many|TRBV7-9
TGTGCCAGCAGCCGAAAGGATGGCGGGGGCACCCAGTACTTC
CASSRKDGGGTQYF
>TRBJ1-1|15|.|few|TRBV10-3
TGTGCCATCAGTGAGCGAGACAGTGAGAACACTGAAGCTTTCTTT
CAISERDSENTEAFF
>TRBJ2-7|15|TRBD2|many|TRBV3-1
TGTGCCAGCAGCCCGGGACTAGCGGGAGTACACGAGCAGTACTTC
CASSPGLAGVHEQYF
>TRBJ1-1|15|TRBD1|many|TRBV28
TGTGCCAGCAGTATACGGACAGGGGGCAAAACTGAAGCTTTCTTT
CASSIRTGGKTEAFF
>TRBJ2-1|16|TRBD2|many|TRBV7-6
TGTGCCAGCAGCCCCCCTTTAGCGGGAGGGCCCAATGAGCAGTTCTTC
CASSPPLAGGPNEQFF
>TRBJ1-5|14|.|many|TRBV2
TGTGCCAGCAAGGGGGGTATAAGCAATCAGCCCCAGCATTTT
CASKGGISNQPQHF
>TRBJ2-1|15|TRBD2|once|TRBV9
TGTGCCAGCAGCGTAGAAGCTAGCGGGGCGAATGAGCAGTTCTTC
CASSVEASGANEQFF
>TRBJ1-4|16|TRBD1|many|TRBV5-1
TGCGCCAGCAGCTTAGGGACCCGACAGGGTGAAGAAAAACTGTTTTTT
CASSLGTRQGEEKLFF
>TRBJ2-3|15|.|few|TRBV5-5
TGTGCCAGCACGACCTCGCAGGATAGCACAGATACGCAGTATTTT
CASTTSQDSTDTQYF
>TRBJ2-7|13|.|many|TRBV11-2
TGTGCCAGCAGCCTACCTGGACGCTACGAGCAGTACTTC
CASSLPGRYEQYF
>TRBJ2-5|11|.|many|TRBV5-5
TGTGCGAGCCTGATCAGGGGGACCCAGTACTTC
CASLIRGTQYF